The TCR beta chain under discussion was sequenced for a study of blood T cell repertoires in COVID-19 (dated by TCRdb to about 2020). At the level of the whole study: Samples from collaborators originated in the United States, Italy and Spain and spanned both the acute and convalescent phases of COVID-19. A freely available public database, intended as a resource for researchers studying the immune response to SARS-CoV-2, is where the repertoires were released. A de-identified subject ID, COVID-19 status, age in years and sex were almost always included in the sample metadata. Where HLA class I and class II types were available, the types were taken from metadata supplied by the sample provider, not from assay-based typing. Subjects who had been exposed to COVID-19, were actively infected with it, or had recovered from it provided the deeply sampled blood TCRbeta repertoires that made up the dataset. The samples were drawn from two sources: the first 160 participants of the ongoing ImmuneRACE study, and 1,200 or so subjects contributed by 6 global collaborators. The prospective study material was composed of cDNA or gDNA derived from T cells, B-cell-depleted T cells, or PBMCs. The research as a whole found: How much clinical and demographic metadata was included differed by source and by participant, and the metadata was provided uncurated.

CDR1 and CDR2 are read off the germline V gene as SNHLY and FYNNEI. Its CDR3 holds 13 amino acids, cysteine through phenylalanine. Kept here is only the CDR3 DNA, which spans 39 bases and is read in frame from base 1. The V end loses 7 bases and the J end loses 2 bases, and a stretch of 9 bases separates them. About this clone itself: Its specific antigen is unknown. No base quality values were provided; no much bigger clone lies one nucleotide off.

The immunoSEQ Assay, a bias-controlled multiplex PCR, was used to amplify TCRbeta CDR3 regions from genomic DNA. As for the authors' bioinformatics: The number of nucleated cells in each sample was estimated from the amplification of reference gene primers within the assay. To quantify the absolute abundance of each unique TCRbeta CDR3 rearrangement, sequence reads were collapsed and filtered. For each sample, productive Simpson clonality was calculated by taking the square root of Simpson's diversity index across productive rearrangements. As stored in TCRdb, this immuneACCESS dataset retains in-frame rearrangements with V and J assigned. A fraction of the clones does not appear; measured against another copy, unresolved V genes explain less than half of the discrepancy, and the remainder lacks a known reason. From that table come the V and J calls and clone size; the DNA was used to work out D and trimming. This sample comprises about 440,000 clones, about 91% of them detected only once. Roughly 12% of the sample comes from the top ten.

At one collaborating source in Seattle, patients were enrolled during active infection and were followed longitudinally through the course of disease. The collaborating institutions used their own protocols to collect whole blood in K2EDTA tubes. For TCRbeta analysis, collaborator samples were shipped as frozen whole blood, as isolated PBMCs, or as DNA extracted from either sample type. The rearrangement combines TRBV2 with TRBJ1-5; no confident D gene assignment can be made. The material sequenced was peripheral blood. The origin of this receptor is a woman in her forties or fifties with COVID-19, enrolled during active disease. The bases read TGTGCCAGCAAGGTCGGGGGCAATCAGCCCCAGCATTTT. Its protein product is CASKVGGNQPQHF. Supplemented by the reference TRBV2 and TRBJ1-5 proteins around the CDR3, the complete variable domain is EPEVTQTPSHQVTQMGQEVILRCVPISNHLYFYWYRQILGQKVEFLVSFYNNEISEKSEIFDDQFSVERPDGSNFTLKIRSTKLEDSAMYFCASKVGGNQPQHFGDGTRLSIL.